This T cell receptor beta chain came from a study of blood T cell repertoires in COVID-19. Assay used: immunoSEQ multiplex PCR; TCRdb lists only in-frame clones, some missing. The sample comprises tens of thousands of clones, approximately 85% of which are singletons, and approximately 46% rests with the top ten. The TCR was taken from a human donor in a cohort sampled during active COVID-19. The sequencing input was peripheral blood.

As DNA, the CDR3 is TGTGCCAGCAGCGTAGCTGAACTTGCGAGAGGCGGGGAGCTGTTTTTT. Amino acids: CASSVAELARGGELFF. The chain is built from TRBV9 and TRBJ2-2; D unclear. Germline CDR1 SGDLS, CDR2 YYNGEE. This CDR3 is 16 amino acids long. The V end was cut by 0 bases, the J end by 7 bases, with 16 bases between.